The sequence of this T cell receptor (beta chain) was determined in a study of T cell responses to AZD1222 COVID-19 vaccine. Broader study findings: Just a handful of AZD1222 recipients tested seropositive at baseline.

Produced via immunoSEQ multiplex PCR; TCRdb's table is partial and in-frame only. Of some 150,000 clones listed, approximately 91% are singletons. Details on this clone: Its matching antigen is unknown.

The CDR3 spans 13 residues. Trimming cost V 2 bases and J 7 bases; bases outside gene matches: 5. CDR1 is KGHSH, CDR2 LQKENI, per germline. The TCR was taken from an adult who received the AZD1222 COVID-19 vaccine. This chain joins TRBV18 and TRBJ2-7; 7 bases line up with TRBD1. Sample: peripheral blood, taken 28 days after the second AZD1222 dose. CDR3 coding DNA: TGTGCCAGCTCACCAGGACAGGCCCGGGAGCAGTACTTC. Protein sequence: CASSPGQAREQYF.